This T cell receptor (beta chain) was documented in a study of T-cell memory formation after mild COVID-19. Study in general: Across donors, TCR clusters were largely donor specific. General study findings and limits: Clones that got smaller from day 15 to 85 had even CD4/CD8, while clones growing later tipped toward CD4+.

Each CDR3 protein gets one entry after TCRdb re-called the 5' RACE reads with MiXCR. The repertoire holds roughly 300,000 distinct CDR3 sequences, with around 15% as singletons. V shed 6 bases, J shed 0 bases, and the junction held 3 bases outside the gene matches. Germline CDR1 reads SGHRS; CDR2 reads YFSETQ. CDR3 length: 14 residues. In the case of this clonotype: Its antigen is unidentified.

The rearrangement links TRBV5-1 to TRBJ2-1; 7 bases line up with TRBD1. Sequencing was performed on PBMCs or a T cell subset sorted from them (not recorded which). This sequence originates from a man aged 18 to 29 who had mild COVID-19 (a few samples of this study predate the infection). Cell type and time point are not known. For the CDR3, the DNA is TGCGCCAGCAACAGACAGGGCTCCTACAATGAGCAGTTCTTC. Its translation: CASNRQGSYNEQFF.